These 28 T cell receptor beta chains share one sample of origin, sequenced in a study of control samples from healthy donors and cancer patients (dated by TCRdb to 2020 to 2022). Library prep was done by the immunoSEQ multiplex PCR assay. TCRdb's version of the immuneACCESS table is confined to in-frame rearrangements and falls short of the full clone set. An unresolved V gene accounts for under half of the shortfall where checked; the remainder is of unknown origin. The sample includes about 49,000 clones, with around 85% observed a single time. The ten top clones hold 2.8% of the sample. Sequencing was carried out using PBMCs. The receptor set was obtained from a woman aged 45 to 65 with lung cancer.

The rearrangement joins TRBV7-5 to TRBJ2-7; TRBD1, the table's D call, was not compared with the DNA. TRBV7-5 constitutes a pseudogene. This CDR3 contains 15 residues. The CDR3 reads CARSLGTGPSDEQYF. The CDR3 DNA sequence: TGTGCCAGAAGCTTAGGGACAGGCCCCTCCGACGAGCAGTACTTC.

V usage is TRBV2 and J usage is TRBJ1-1; D not resolved. CDR3 length equals 14 residues. V was cut by 1 base and J by 7 bases, with 13 bases left in between. Germline assignment: CDR1 SNHLY and CDR2 FYNNEI. CDR3 in amino acids: CASSEVGGLIEAFF. The DNA for the CDR3 is TGTGCCAGCAGTGAAGTGGGAGGACTGATTGAAGCTTTCTTT.

This clone has more than one count but fewer than ten. The V call is TRBV10-3, the J call TRBJ2-1, with 11 bases fitting TRBD2. The CDR3 contains 15 residues. Unmatched junction bases numbered 7, after V lost 5 bases and J lost 7 bases. Germline CDR1 and CDR2: ENHRY and SYGVKD. CDR3 nucleotide sequence: TGTGCCATCAGTTATGATAGCGGGGGGGCGAATGAGCAGTTCTTC. It is translated as CAISYDSGGANEQFF.

This clone came up once. The gene calls are TRBV11-3 and TRBJ2-7, with 9 bases identical to TRBD1. CDR1 is SGHNT and CDR2 is YENEEA in the germline V gene. V was clipped by 5 bases and J by 2 bases; unmatched bases: 7. The CDR3 has 15 amino acids. CDR3 sequence (DNA): TGTGCCAGCAGCCTCGGACAGGGGAATACCTACGAGCAGTACTTC. Encoded protein: CASSLGQGNTYEQYF.

The rearrangement links TRBV9 to TRBJ2-2; D uncertain. Germline V gene lookup returns CDR1 SGDLS and CDR2 YYNGEE. The CDR3 spans 13 residues. With 3 bases removed from V and 4 bases from J, the gap between germline ends came to 7 bases. This chain's CDR3 is CASSATVTGELFF. CDR3 nucleotides: TGTGCCAGCAGCGCCACAGTCACCGGGGAGCTGTTTTTT. The full variable domain, completed using reference TRBV9 and TRBJ2-2, is DSGVTQTPKHLITATGQRVTLRCSPRSGDLSVYWYQQSLDQGLQFLIQYYNGEERAKGNILERFSAQQFPDLHSELNLSSLELGDSALYFCASSATVTGELFFGEGSRLTVL.

The CDR3 protein is CASSAQAGYQPQHF. DNA of the CDR3: TGCGCCAGCAGTGCCCAGGCCGGCTATCAGCCCCAGCATTTT. The genes are TRBV10-2 and TRBJ1-5; D is undetermined. Deletions cut 4 bases from V and 5 bases from J, with 12 bases between. CDR1 WSHSY and CDR2 SAAADI come from the germline V gene. The CDR3 runs 14 residues.

CDR3 in amino acids: CSASGLGTEAFF. The CDR3 DNA reads as TGCAGTGCTAGTGGGTTGGGCACTGAAGCTTTCTTT. V gene TRBV20-1 combines with J gene TRBJ1-1; unclear D gene. The V gene lost 3 bases and the J gene lost 4 bases, with 9 bases spanning the gap. The CDR3 spans 12 residues. Germline CDR1 and CDR2: DFQATT and SNEGSKA (reference sequence).

The sample holds a few counts of this clone. The chain employs TRBV6-5 and TRBJ1-5; TRBD1 might be the D (5 bases). The length of the CDR3 is 15 residues. Trimming shortened V by 8 bases and J by 3 bases, and 17 bases separated the two germline ends. Germline V gives CDR1 MNHEY, CDR2 SVGAGI. CDR3 nucleotide sequence: TGTGCCAGCGGGTTCGCGGGCAGGGACAATCAGCCCCAGCATTTT. It codes for CASGFAGRDNQPQHF.

In this sample, this clone turned up once. The V call is TRBV11-3, the J call TRBJ2-1; TRBD1 agrees at 8 bases. The CDR3 length is 13 residues. The V gene's germline CDR1 is SGHNT and CDR2 YENEEA. The ends lost 6 bases at V and 5 bases at J; junction bases unmatched: 3. CDR3 sequence reads: CASSRTGNNEQFF. CDR3 in DNA: TGTGCCAGCAGTCGGACAGGGAACAATGAGCAGTTCTTC. The complete variable domain, with remaining parts taken from reference TRBV11-3 and TRBJ2-1, reads EAGVVQSPRYKIIEKKQPVAFWCNPISGHNTLYWYLQNLGQGPELLIRYENEEAVDDSQLPKDRFSAERLKGVDSTLKIQPAELGDSAVYLCASSRTGNNEQFFGPGTRLTVL.

Note on this clone: One junction end disagrees with the germline gene, perhaps due to a read error. V gene TRBV6-2 or TRBV6-3 combines with J gene TRBJ2-2; D is ambiguous. This CDR3 spans 15 amino acids. From germline, CDR1 is MNHEY and CDR2 SVGEGT. The DNA for the CDR3 is TGTGTCAGCAGTTACAAAGGACCAGAAGCCGGGGAGCTGTTTTTT. Translating it yields CVSSYKGPEAGELFF.

V usage is TRBV5-5 and J usage is TRBJ2-7; D is uncertain. From germline, CDR1 is SGHKS and CDR2 YYEKEE (reference sequence). CDR3 size: 16 residues. Trimming stripped 1 base from V and 0 bases from J, with 14 bases between. CDR3 sequence reads: CASSLLAEESSYEQYF. CDR3 DNA sequence: TGTGCCAGCAGCTTGCTGGCAGAGGAAAGCTCCTACGAGCAGTACTTC.

The V and J genes are TRBV9 and TRBJ2-7, with 9 bases fitting TRBD1. The germline CDR1 and CDR2 sequences are SGDLS and YYNGEE. CDR3 size: 15 residues. Trimming removed 1 base from V and 5 bases from J; junction bases left unmatched: 7. CDR3 sequence: CASSVKGQGFDEQYF. Written as DNA, the CDR3 is TGTGCCAGCAGCGTAAAGGGACAGGGTTTTGACGAGCAGTACTTC.

The V call is TRBV19, the J call TRBJ2-5, with D perhaps given as TRBD1 or TRBD2 (5 bases each). Germline V gives CDR1 LNHDA, CDR2 SQIVND (reference sequence). This CDR3 is 15 amino acids long. Trimming removed 0 bases from V and 7 bases from J, with 15 bases in between. This CDR3 reads CASSIDPGSLGTQYF. CDR3 bases: TGTGCCAGTAGTATAGACCCAGGGAGCCTAGGGACCCAGTACTTC.

The chain has TRBV11-1 and TRBJ1-2; the match to TRBD1 covers 10 bases. The trim removed 5 bases at V and 4 bases at J, leaving 1 base unmatched. Germline V lookup: CDR1 SGHAT, CDR2 FQDESV (reference sequence). The CDR3 runs to 13 residues. CDR3 DNA: TGTGCCAGCAGCCGGGACAGGGGCTATGGCTACACCTTC. This encodes CASSRDRGYGYTF.

The rearrangement uses TRBV11-3 and TRBJ1-2; 11 bases match TRBD1. Germline CDR1 is SGHNT and CDR2 is YENEEA. The V segment lost 4 bases and the J segment 0 bases; nucleotides outside the gene matches: 7. The CDR3 is made up of 17 amino acids. CDR3 sequence: CASSWGTGGLANYGYTF. The CDR3 DNA reads TGTGCCAGCAGCTGGGGGACAGGGGGGTTAGCTAACTATGGCTACACCTTC.

V is TRBV5-4 and J is TRBJ1-3; D is unclear. The V gene's germline CDR1 is SGHNT and CDR2 YYREEE (reference sequence). The CDR3 is 14 residues long. Trimming stripped 0 bases from V and 4 bases from J, with 8 bases between. The CDR3 DNA follows: TGTGCCAGCAGCTTGGGCGTTGACGGAAACACCATATATTTT. It codes for CASSLGVDGNTIYF.

This clone came up a few times. The CDR3 region is CASSGTREVRSNQPQHF. CDR3 bases: TGTGCCAGCAGCGGGACGAGAGAGGTACGCAGCAATCAGCCCCAGCATTTT. The chain is built from TRBV2 and TRBJ1-5; TRBD1 is a possible D gene (5 bases). The CDR3 is 17 amino acids. The V end lost 6 bases, the J end lost 1 base, and 19 bases lay between the germline ends. The germline V gene has CDR1 SNHLY and CDR2 FYNNEI.

This chain joins TRBV2 and TRBJ2-3, with D maybe TRBD1 (6 bases). CDR1 and CDR2 from the germline V gene are SNHLY and FYNNEI. The CDR3 extends over 12 amino acids. Trimming stripped 8 bases from V and 4 bases from J, with 10 bases between. The CDR3: CASGGRPDTQYF. CDR3 nucleotide sequence: TGTGCCAGCGGGGGCCGACCAGATACGCAGTATTTT.

V and J are TRBV10-3 and TRBJ1-4; D is ambiguous. V lost 2 bases and J lost 3, with 7 bases in between. This CDR3 comprises 14 residues. Germline loops: CDR1 ENHRY, CDR2 SYGVKD. The CDR3 DNA is TGTGCCATCAGTGAGAATCAGGCTAATGAAAAACTGTTTTTT. Translating gives CAISENQANEKLFF.

The rearrangement uses TRBV11-2 and TRBJ1-1; TRBD1 agrees at 10 bases. CDR1 and CDR2 from the germline V gene are SGHAT and FQNNGV. V was pared by 2 bases and J by 10 bases, with 7 bases of the junction left unmatched. This CDR3 is built from 14 residues. The CDR3 spells CASSLKLTGGVAFF. The CDR3 DNA is TGTGCCAGCAGCTTAAAGTTGACAGGGGGCGTAGCTTTCTTT.

This chain links TRBV5-1 with TRBJ2-1; D gene uncertain. The germline V gene encodes CDR1 SGHRS and CDR2 YFSETQ. The CDR3 is made up of 16 amino acids. V gave up 0 bases and J gave up 0 bases, with 10 bases separating them. The chain's CDR3 is CASSLDSLSSYNEQFF. The CDR3 region has the DNA TGCGCCAGCAGCTTGGACAGCCTCAGCTCCTACAATGAGCAGTTCTTC.

V and J are TRBV30 and TRBJ2-7; TRBD1 matches at 7 bases. The V gene end was trimmed by 3 bases and the J gene end by 2 bases; junction bases not matched to a gene: 16. The CDR3 is 17 residues long. The germline gives CDR1 GTSNPN, CDR2 SVGIG (reference sequence). DNA of the CDR3: TGTGCCTGGAGGCGTGCGCCCCCTGGGACAGCGACCTACGAGCAGTACTTC. This codes for CAWRRAPPGTATYEQYF.

DNA for the CDR3: TGTGCCAGCAGTTACAGGGGGTCGGACACCGGGGAGCTGTTTTTT. This codes for CASSYRGSDTGELFF. The V and J genes are TRBV6-5 and TRBJ2-2, with a weak D call TRBD1 (6 bases). In germline, CDR1 is MNHEY, CDR2 SVGAGI. Trimming took off 2 bases at V and 3 bases at J, with 10 bases between the two ends. CDR3 size: 15 residues.

The genes are TRBV5-1 and TRBJ1-1, with TRBD1 as a possible D gene (5 bases). V lost 7 bases and J 4 bases, leaving 14 bases between the germline ends. The CDR3 spans 13 residues. The germline CDR1 and CDR2 sequences are SGHRS and YFSETQ. The CDR3 DNA sequence: TGCGCCAGCGCCCAGGAAGGGACCACTGAAGCTTTCTTT. It specifies CASAQEGTTEAFF.

The chain couples TRBV30 to TRBJ2-5, with 8 bases matching TRBD1. The CDR3 runs 14 residues. CDR1 and CDR2 (germline): GTSNPN, SVGIG (reference sequence). Losses at the gene ends were 4 bases for V and 5 bases for J; bases not matched to a gene: 9. The CDR3 sequence: CAWNKDRERETQYF. DNA of the CDR3: TGTGCCTGGAATAAGGACAGGGAACGGGAGACCCAGTACTTC.

The rearrangement links TRBV30 to TRBJ2-5, with D perhaps matching TRBD2 (5 bases). V was cut by 0 bases and J by 4 bases, with 15 bases left in between. The germline V gene has CDR1 GTSNPN and CDR2 SVGIG (reference sequence). CDR3 length: 15 amino acids. Here the CDR3 DNA reads TGTGCCTGGAGTGTATCTCTCATGGCGGGAGAGACCCAGTACTTC. It yields the protein CAWSVSLMAGETQYF.

This clone came up a few times. The chain combines TRBV7-9 with TRBJ1-1; 8 nucleotides line up with TRBD1. The CDR3 loop spans 15 amino acids. Germline-derived CDR1 and CDR2 are SEHNR and FQNEAQ (reference sequence). Trimming removed 5 bases from V and 4 bases from J; junction bases left unmatched: 9. Written as DNA, the CDR3 is TGTGCCAGCAGCGCTCCAGGGGGCGCGGGCACTGAAGCTTTCTTT. This sequence encodes CASSAPGGAGTEAFF.

This chain links TRBV20-1 with TRBJ2-5; 11 bases are shared with TRBD2. Germline-derived CDR1 and CDR2 are DFQATT and SNEGSKA (reference sequence). J lost 2 bases, V lost 3 bases, and 5 bases had no gene match. This CDR3 is built from 15 residues. CDR3 coding DNA: TGCAGTGCTAGTCCTAGCGGGGGGTTTCAAGAGACCCAGTACTTC. Translation gives CSASPSGGFQETQYF.